These T cell receptor beta chains were read from a single sample in a study of blood T cell repertoires in COVID-19. The protocol was immunoSEQ multiplex PCR, while the TCRdb copy is restricted to in-frame clones and leaves out a portion. The table lists around 260,000 clones, 87% of them singletons, with 1.5% in the top ten. What was sequenced was peripheral blood. The receptors here all came from a woman aged 40 to 49 who had recovered from COVID-19. Both conserved end residues are part of each CDR3. The D gene is left open where the match is weak. Only some rows state a clone size, as once, few, many or a class for expanded clones.

size	D	V	J	DNA	CDR3
NA	TRBD1	TRBV6-5	TRBJ1-1	TGTGCCAGCAGATGGGACAGCAACACTGAAGCTTTCTTT	CASRWDSNTEAFF
NA	NA	TRBV2	TRBJ2-4	TGTGCCAGCAGTGATCCCACAGGGATGACCAAAAACATTCAGTACTTC	CASSDPTGMTKNIQYF
NA	TRBD1	TRBV29-1	TRBJ2-3	TGCAGCGTTGAGACAGGGGAAGGCACAGATACGCAGTATTTT	CSVETGEGTDTQYF
NA	TRBD1	TRBV6-4	TRBJ1-3	TGTGCCAGCAGTGTTTCTGGACAGGGAGGAAACACCATATATTTT	CASSVSGQGGNTIYF
NA	TRBD1	TRBV6-2/TRBV6-3	TRBJ2-7	TGTGCCAGCAGTTACGTGCGGACAGGGATCTCCTACGAGCAGTACTTC	CASSYVRTGISYEQYF
NA	NA	TRBV28	TRBJ2-7	TGTGCCAGCAGTGCAGGGGTCTACGAGCAGTACTTC	CASSAGVYEQYF
NA	TRBD1	TRBV5-1	TRBJ2-3	TGCGCCAGCAGCTGGACAGGGTCCCAAGATACGCAGTATTTT	CASSWTGSQDTQYF
NA	TRBD2	TRBV2	TRBJ2-7	TGTGCCAGCAGTTCACTAGCGGGGGAGCAGTACTTC	CASSSLAGEQYF
NA	NA	TRBV6-5	TRBJ1-2	TGTGCCAGCAGTTACAAGCAGGCCGGTCTTGGCTACACCTTC	CASSYKQAGLGYTF
NA	NA	TRBV4-3	TRBJ1-2	TGCGCCAGCAGCCAAACCATTACAGGGAACTATGGCTACACCTTC	CASSQTITGNYGYTF
once	TRBD2	TRBV10-2	TRBJ2-7	TGCGCCAGCAGTGAGTCCGCTAGCGGGGGACGTACCTACGAGCAGTACTTC	CASSESASGGRTYEQYF
once	NA	TRBV5-5	TRBJ1-3	TGTGCCAGCAGCCCGGCGGGGGTAGCAAACACCATATATTTT	CASSPAGVANTIYF
few	NA	TRBV4-3	TRBJ1-3	TGCGCCAGCAGCCAAGATAGCTCTGGAAACACCATATATTTT	CASSQDSSGNTIYF
NA	TRBD1	TRBV10-3	TRBJ2-7	TGTGCCATCAGTGGGGACAGGGCGGTGGGCGAGCAGTACTTC	CAISGDRAVGEQYF
NA	NA	TRBV7-9	TRBJ2-5	TGTGCCAGCAGCCGCTGGGAGGAGACCCAGTACTTC	CASSRWEETQYF
NA	TRBD1	TRBV4-1	TRBJ1-1	TGCGCCAGCAGCACCCGACAGGGGAGCACTGAAGCTTTCTTT	CASSTRQGSTEAFF
NA	TRBD1	TRBV10-3	TRBJ1-4	TGTGCCATCAGTGAAGGGACAGGGGAGGAAAAACTGTTTTTT	CAISEGTGEEKLFF
NA	TRBD1	TRBV4-1	TRBJ1-5	TGCGCCAGCAGCCAGCTCGGGACAGGGGATCAGCCCCAGCATTTT	CASSQLGTGDQPQHF
once	NA	TRBV6-5	TRBJ1-6	TGTGCCAGCAGCCCAGGGTCAAGGGATTCACCCCTCCACTTT	CASSPGSRDSPLHF
NA	TRBD1	TRBV5-1	TRBJ2-5	TGCGCCAGCAGCACGGCGTGGGACAGCTCGACTCAAGAGACCCAGTACTTC	CASSTAWDSSTQETQYF
NA	NA	TRBV5-5	TRBJ2-5	TGTGCCAGCAGCTTTTCGGAAGGGACTTCCTGGGAGACCCAGTACTTC	CASSFSEGTSWETQYF
NA	NA	TRBV24-1	TRBJ2-2	TGTGCCACCAGTTTTGCCGGTGGGGAGCTGTTTTTT	CATSFAGGELFF
NA	NA	TRBV27	TRBJ1-2	TGTGCCAGCAGTTTATCCCCCACAAAAGCGAGGGGCTACACCTTC	CASSLSPTKARGYTF
few	NA	TRBV11-2	TRBJ1-2	TGTGCCAGCAGCTTAACGGGTACCTTCTATGGCTACACCTTC	CASSLTGTFYGYTF
once	TRBD1	TRBV2	TRBJ1-2	TGTGCCAGCAGGGATCCGGGACAGGGTGCTAACTATGGCTACACCTTC	CASRDPGQGANYGYTF
NA	NA	TRBV7-9	TRBJ1-2	TGTGCCAGCAGCTTAGCGGCAGGGAATGGCTACACCTTC	CASSLAAGNGYTF
NA	NA	TRBV5-5	TRBJ1-4	TGTGCCAGCAGCTCGACAGGAAAGGGAGCTGGGGAACTGTTTTTT	CASSSTGKGAGELFF
NA	NA	TRBV6-1	TRBJ2-7	TGTGCCAGCAGTGAAGTGGGGGCCTTCTACGAGCAGTACTTC	CASSEVGAFYEQYF
NA	TRBD1	TRBV5-6	TRBJ1-2	TGTGCCAGCAGCCTGGGGGACAGTAACTATGGCTACACCTTC	CASSLGDSNYGYTF
NA	NA	TRBV27	TRBJ2-7	TGTGCCAGCAAGGTGGTGGGCAGTAACGACGAGCAGTACTTC	CASKVVGSNDEQYF
NA	TRBD2	TRBV4-1	TRBJ2-1	TGCGCCAGCAGCAGGGGACTAGCGGGGTGGAATGAGCAGTTCTTC	CASSRGLAGWNEQFF
NA	NA	TRBV11-2	TRBJ2-7	TGTGCCAGCAGCCCGACAGACTACGAGCAGTACTTC	CASSPTDYEQYF
NA	NA	TRBV6-4	TRBJ2-2	TGTGCCAGCAGTGCCTACGGGGTGAACACCGGGGAGCTGTTTTTT	CASSAYGVNTGELFF
NA	NA	TRBV7-9	TRBJ2-2	TGTGCCAGCAGCTTATCCAGGGACTCGAACACCGGGGAGCTGTTTTTT	CASSLSRDSNTGELFF
NA	TRBD1	TRBV5-6	TRBJ2-1	TGTGCCAGCAGCCCGTGGACAGGCCTGCCCTACAATGAGCAGTTCTTC	CASSPWTGLPYNEQFF
NA	TRBD1	TRBV5-1	TRBJ2-7	TGCGCCAGCAGGTGGGGACAGGGACACGAGCAGTACTTC	CASRWGQGHEQYF
NA	TRBD1	TRBV29-1	TRBJ1-2	TGCAGCGTTGGGGGGGGACAGGTAGATGGCTACACCTTC	CSVGGGQVDGYTF
NA	TRBD1	TRBV30	TRBJ2-6	TGTGAAACATCCCGGGACAGGGGCAGCTCTGGGGCCAACGTCCTGACTTTC	CETSRDRGSSGANVLTF
few	TRBD1	TRBV5-4	TRBJ1-6	TGTGCCAGCAGCCCTCGGGGGACAGGGGGGTCCTATAATTCACCCCTCCACTTT	CASSPRGTGGSYNSPLHF
NA	NA	TRBV30	TRBJ2-5	TGTGCCTGGAGCGTTAGGTTGAGGGAGACCCAGTACTTC	CAWSVRLRETQYF
NA	TRBD2	TRBV5-1	TRBJ2-3	TGCGCCAGCAGCTTGCCCGGGGGGACTAGCACAGATACGCAGTATTTT	CASSLPGGTSTDTQYF
NA	NA	TRBV7-9	TRBJ2-3	TGTGCCAGCAGCCGACATCCAGATACGCAGTATTTT	CASSRHPDTQYF
NA	TRBD2	TRBV2	TRBJ2-1	TGTGCCGGGGTAGCGGGGTATCCAAATGAGCAGTTCTTC	CAGVAGYPNEQFF
NA	TRBD1	TRBV9	TRBJ2-7	TGTGCCAGCAGCCCAAGGGGGCCGTCCTACGAGCAGTACTTC	CASSPRGPSYEQYF
NA	NA	TRBV29-1	TRBJ1-1	TGCAGCGCCTTAGGGGGGGCAGGGTCTGAAGCTTTCTTT	CSALGGAGSEAFF
once	NA	TRBV3-1/TRBV3-2	TRBJ2-2	TGTGCCAGCAGTCGCCTACAGGGACTAAACACCGGGGAGCTGTTTTTT	CASSRLQGLNTGELFF
NA	NA	TRBV2	TRBJ2-7	TGTGCCAGCAGTGAAGGAGTAGTAGACAGGCAGTACTTC	CASSEGVVDRQYF
NA	TRBD1	TRBV5-8	TRBJ2-7	TGTGCCAGCAGCCCACCAGGGACAGGCTCCTACGAGCAGTACTTC	CASSPPGTGSYEQYF
NA	NA	TRBV6-5	TRBJ1-1	TGTGCCAGCAGTTCAGGACAGCCGAACACTGAAGCTTTCTTT	CASSSGQPNTEAFF
NA	NA	TRBV18	TRBJ2-7	TGTGCCAGCTCACCACCTAGCGACTACGAGCAGTACTTC	CASSPPSDYEQYF
once	TRBD2	TRBV9	TRBJ2-2	TGTGCCAGCAGCGCGAGCGGGGGCGAAGGGGGGGAGCTGTTTTTT	CASSASGGEGGELFF